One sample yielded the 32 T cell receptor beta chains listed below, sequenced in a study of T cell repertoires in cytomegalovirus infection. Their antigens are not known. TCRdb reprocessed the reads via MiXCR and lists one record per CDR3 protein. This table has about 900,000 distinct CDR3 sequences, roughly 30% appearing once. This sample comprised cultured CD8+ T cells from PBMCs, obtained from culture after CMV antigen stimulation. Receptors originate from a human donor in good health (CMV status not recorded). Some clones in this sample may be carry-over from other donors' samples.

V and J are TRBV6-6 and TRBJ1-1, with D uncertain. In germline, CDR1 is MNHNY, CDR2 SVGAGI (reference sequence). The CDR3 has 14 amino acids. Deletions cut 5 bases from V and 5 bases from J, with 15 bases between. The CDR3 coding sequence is TGTGCCAGCAGTGAACTCGAGGGCTGGACTGAAGCTTTCTTT. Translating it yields CASSELEGWTEAFF.

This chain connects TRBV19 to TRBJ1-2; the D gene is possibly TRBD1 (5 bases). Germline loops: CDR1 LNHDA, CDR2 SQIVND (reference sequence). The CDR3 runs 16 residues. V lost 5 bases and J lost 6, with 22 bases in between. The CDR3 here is CASSLAPSGVRNGYTF. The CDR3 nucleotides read TGTGCCAGTAGTCTCGCCCCCTCGGGGGTGAGGAATGGCTACACCTTC.

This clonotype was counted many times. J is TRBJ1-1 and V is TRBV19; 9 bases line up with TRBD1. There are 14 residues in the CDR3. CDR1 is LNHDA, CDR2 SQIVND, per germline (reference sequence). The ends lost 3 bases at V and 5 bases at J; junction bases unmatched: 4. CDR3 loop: CASSIGTGMTEAFF. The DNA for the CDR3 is TGTGCCAGTAGTATCGGGACAGGGATGACTGAAGCTTTCTTT. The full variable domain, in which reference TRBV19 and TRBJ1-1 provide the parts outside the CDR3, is DGGITQSPKYLFRKEGQNVTLSCEQNLNHDAMYWYRQDPGQGLRLIYYSQIVNDFQKGDIAEGYSVSREKKESFPLTVTSAQKNPTAFYLCASSIGTGMTEAFFGQGTRLTVV.

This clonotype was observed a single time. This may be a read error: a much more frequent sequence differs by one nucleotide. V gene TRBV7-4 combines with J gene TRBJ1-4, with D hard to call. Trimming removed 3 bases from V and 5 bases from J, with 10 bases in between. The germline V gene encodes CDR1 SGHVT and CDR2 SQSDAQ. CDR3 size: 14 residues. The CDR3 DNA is TGTGCCAGCAGCTTTCTGGGCAAAAATGAAAAACTGTTTTTT. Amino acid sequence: CASSFLGKNEKLFF.

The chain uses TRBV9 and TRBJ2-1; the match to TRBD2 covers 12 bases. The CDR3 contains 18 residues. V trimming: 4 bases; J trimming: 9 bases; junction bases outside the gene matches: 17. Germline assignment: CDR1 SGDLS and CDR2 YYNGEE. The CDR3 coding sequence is TGTGCCAGCAGCCCCTCCCCCGTTCTAGCGGGGGGGCCCGGTGAGCAGTTCTTC. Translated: CASSPSPVLAGGPGEQFF.

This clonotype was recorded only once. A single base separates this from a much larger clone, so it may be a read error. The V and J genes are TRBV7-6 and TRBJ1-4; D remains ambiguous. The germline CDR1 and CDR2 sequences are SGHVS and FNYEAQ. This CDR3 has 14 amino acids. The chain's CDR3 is CAGSFNRENEKLFF. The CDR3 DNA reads TGTGCCGGCAGCTTTAATAGGGAGAATGAAAAACTGTTTTTT.

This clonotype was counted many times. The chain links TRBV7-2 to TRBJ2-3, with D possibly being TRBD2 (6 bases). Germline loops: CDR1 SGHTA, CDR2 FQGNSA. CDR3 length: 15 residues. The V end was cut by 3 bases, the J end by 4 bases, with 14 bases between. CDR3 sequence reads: CASSLTVGRSDTQYF. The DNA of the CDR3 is TGTGCCAGCAGCTTGACCGTCGGGAGATCAGATACGCAGTATTTT.

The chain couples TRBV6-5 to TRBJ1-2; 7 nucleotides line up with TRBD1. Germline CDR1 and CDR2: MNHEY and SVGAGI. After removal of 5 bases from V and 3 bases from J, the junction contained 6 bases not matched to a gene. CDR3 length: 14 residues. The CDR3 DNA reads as TGTGCCAGCAGTAATAGGGACAGATACTATGGCTACACCTTC. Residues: CASSNRDRYYGYTF.

For the CDR3, the DNA is TGTGCCAGCAGAGATGGAACAAATTCACCCCTCCACTTT. This encodes CASRDGTNSPLHF. The chain joins TRBV5-5 to TRBJ1-6; D gene unclear. V gave up 5 bases and J gave up 7 bases, with 10 bases separating them. The CDR3 consists of 13 residues. Germline lookup yields CDR1 SGHKS and CDR2 YYEKEE (reference sequence).

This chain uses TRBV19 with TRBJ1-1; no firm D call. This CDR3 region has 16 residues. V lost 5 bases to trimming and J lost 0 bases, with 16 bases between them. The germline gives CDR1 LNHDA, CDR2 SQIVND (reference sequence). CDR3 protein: CASSALESIMNTEAFF. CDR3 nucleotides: TGTGCCAGTAGTGCCCTCGAGTCCATTATGAACACTGAAGCTTTCTTT.

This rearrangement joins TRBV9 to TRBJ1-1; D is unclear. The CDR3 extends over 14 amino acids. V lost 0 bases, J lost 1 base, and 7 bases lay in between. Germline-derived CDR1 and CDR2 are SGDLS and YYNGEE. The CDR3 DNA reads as TGTGCCAGCAGCGTAGTTACAGAGAACACTGAAGCTTTCTTT. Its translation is CASSVVTENTEAFF.

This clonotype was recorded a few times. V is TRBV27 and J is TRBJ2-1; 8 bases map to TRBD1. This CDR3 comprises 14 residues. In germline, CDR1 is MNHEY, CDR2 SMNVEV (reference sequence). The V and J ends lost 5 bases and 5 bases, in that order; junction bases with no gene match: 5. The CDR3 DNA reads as TGTGCCAGCAGTCGGGACAGGAATAACAATGAGCAGTTCTTC. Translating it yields CASSRDRNNNEQFF.

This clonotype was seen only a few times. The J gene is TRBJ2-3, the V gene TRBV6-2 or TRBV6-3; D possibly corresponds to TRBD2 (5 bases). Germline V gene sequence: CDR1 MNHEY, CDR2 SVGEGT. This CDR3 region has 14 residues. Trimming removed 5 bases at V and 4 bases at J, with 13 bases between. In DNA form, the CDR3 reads TGTGCCAGCAGTCCTCCGGGGTTATCAGATACGCAGTATTTT. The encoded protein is CASSPPGLSDTQYF.

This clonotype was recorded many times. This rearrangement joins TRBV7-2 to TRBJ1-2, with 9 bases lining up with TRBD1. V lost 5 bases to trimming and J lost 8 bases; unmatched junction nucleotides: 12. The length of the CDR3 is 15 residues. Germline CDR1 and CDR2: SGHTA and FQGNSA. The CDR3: CASSHLGTGPLGYTF. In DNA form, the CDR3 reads TGTGCCAGCAGCCACCTCGGGACAGGGCCGTTGGGCTACACCTTC.

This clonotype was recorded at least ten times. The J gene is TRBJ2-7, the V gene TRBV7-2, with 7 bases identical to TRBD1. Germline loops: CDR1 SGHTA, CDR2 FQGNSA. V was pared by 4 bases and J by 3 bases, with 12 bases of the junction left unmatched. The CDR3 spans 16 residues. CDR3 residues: CASSSNPGTAHYEQYF. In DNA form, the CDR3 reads TGTGCCAGCAGCTCCAACCCCGGGACAGCCCACTACGAGCAGTACTTC.

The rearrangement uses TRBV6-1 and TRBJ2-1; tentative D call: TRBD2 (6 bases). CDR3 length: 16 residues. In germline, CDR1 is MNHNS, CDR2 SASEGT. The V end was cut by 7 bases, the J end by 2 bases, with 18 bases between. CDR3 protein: CASTHPAGTAYNEQFF. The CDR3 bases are TGTGCCAGCACCCACCCCGCCGGGACTGCCTACAATGAGCAGTTCTTC.

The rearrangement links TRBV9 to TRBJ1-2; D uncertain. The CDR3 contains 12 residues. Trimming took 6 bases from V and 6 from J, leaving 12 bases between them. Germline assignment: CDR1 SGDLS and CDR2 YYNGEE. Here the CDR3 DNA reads TGTGCCAGCACCATGGTAGGAAATGGCTACACCTTC. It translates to CASTMVGNGYTF. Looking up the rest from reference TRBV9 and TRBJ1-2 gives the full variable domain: DSGVTQTPKHLITATGQRVTLRCSPRSGDLSVYWYQQSLDQGLQFLIQYYNGEERAKGNILERFSAQQFPDLHSELNLSSLELGDSALYFCASTMVGNGYTFGSGTRLTVV.

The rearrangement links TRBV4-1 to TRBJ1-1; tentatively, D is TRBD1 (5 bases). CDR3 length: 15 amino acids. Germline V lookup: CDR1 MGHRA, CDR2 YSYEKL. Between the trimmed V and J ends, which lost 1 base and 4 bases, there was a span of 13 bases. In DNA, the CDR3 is TGCGCCAGCAGCCAAGCTCCGTATCAGGGCACTGAAGCTTTCTTT. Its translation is CASSQAPYQGTEAFF.

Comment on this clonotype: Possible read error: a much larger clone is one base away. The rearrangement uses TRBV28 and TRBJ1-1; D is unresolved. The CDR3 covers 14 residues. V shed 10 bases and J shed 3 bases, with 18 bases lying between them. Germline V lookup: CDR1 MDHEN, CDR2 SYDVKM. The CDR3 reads CANSRAFPDTEAFF. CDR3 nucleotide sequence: TGTGCCAACAGCCGGGCCTTCCCGGACACTGAAGCTTTCTTT.

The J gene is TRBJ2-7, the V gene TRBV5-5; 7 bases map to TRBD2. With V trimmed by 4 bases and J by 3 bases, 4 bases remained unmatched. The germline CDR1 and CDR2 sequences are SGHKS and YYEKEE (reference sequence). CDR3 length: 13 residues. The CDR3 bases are TGTGCCAGCAGCCTAAGGGACTACTACGAGCAGTACGTC. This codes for CASSLRDYYEQYV.

CDR3 amino acids: CASTHRTGSSYEQYV. The CDR3, as DNA: TGTGCCAGCACCCATCGGACAGGGAGCTCCTACGAGCAGTACGTC. The chain has TRBV6-2 or TRBV6-3 and TRBJ2-7; 8 bases map to TRBD1. The CDR3 runs 15 residues. CDR1 MNHEY and CDR2 SVGEGT come from the germline V gene. Trimming took 7 bases from V and 0 from J; bases not matched to a gene: 8.

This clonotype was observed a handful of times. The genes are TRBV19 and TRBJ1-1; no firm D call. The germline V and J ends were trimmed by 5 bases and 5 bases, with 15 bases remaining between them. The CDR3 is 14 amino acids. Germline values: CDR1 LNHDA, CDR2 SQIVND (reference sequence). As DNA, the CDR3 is TGTGCCAGTAGTTCCTCCAGTCTTGGGACTGAAGCTTTCTTT. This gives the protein CASSSSSLGTEAFF.

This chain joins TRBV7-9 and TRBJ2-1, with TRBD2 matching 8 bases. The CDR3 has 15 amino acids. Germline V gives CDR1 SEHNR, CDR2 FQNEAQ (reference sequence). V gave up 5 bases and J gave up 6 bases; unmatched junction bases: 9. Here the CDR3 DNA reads TGTGCCAGCAGCCCCTCCGGGACTAGAGCCAATGAGCAGTTCTTC. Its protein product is CASSPSGTRANEQFF. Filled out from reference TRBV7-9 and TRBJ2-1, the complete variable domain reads DTGVSQNPRHKITKRGQNVTFRCDPISEHNRLYWYRQTLGQGPEFLTYFQNEAQLEKSRLLSDRFSAERPKGSFSTLEIQRTEQGDSAMYLCASSPSGTRANEQFFGPGTRLTVL.

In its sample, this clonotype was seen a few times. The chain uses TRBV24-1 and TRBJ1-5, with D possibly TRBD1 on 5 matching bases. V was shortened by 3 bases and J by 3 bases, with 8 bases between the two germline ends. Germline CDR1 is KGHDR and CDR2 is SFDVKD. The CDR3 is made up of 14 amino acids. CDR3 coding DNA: TGTGCCACCAGTGATCGGGGGTACAATCAGCCCCAGCATTTT. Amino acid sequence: CATSDRGYNQPQHF.

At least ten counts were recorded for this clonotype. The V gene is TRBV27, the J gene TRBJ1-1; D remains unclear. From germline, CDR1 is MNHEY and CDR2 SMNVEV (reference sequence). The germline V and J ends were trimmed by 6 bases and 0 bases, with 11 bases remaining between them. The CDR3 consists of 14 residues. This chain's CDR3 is CASSLSSMNTEAFF. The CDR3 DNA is TGTGCCAGCAGCTTGTCTTCCATGAACACTGAAGCTTTCTTT.

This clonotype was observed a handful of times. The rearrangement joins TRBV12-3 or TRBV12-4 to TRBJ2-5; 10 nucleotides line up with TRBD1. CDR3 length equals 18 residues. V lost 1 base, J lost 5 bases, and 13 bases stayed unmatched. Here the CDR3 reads CASSLVFFRGQGRETQYF. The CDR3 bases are TGTGCCAGCAGTTTAGTATTTTTTAGGGGACAGGGGCGCGAGACCCAGTACTTC.

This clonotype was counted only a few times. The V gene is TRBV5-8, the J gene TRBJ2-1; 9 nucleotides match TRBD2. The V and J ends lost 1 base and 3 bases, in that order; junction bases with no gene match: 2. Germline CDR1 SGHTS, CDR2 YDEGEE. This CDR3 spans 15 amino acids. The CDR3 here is CASSLKTSGYNEQFF. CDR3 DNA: TGTGCCAGCAGCTTGAAGACTAGCGGCTACAATGAGCAGTTCTTC. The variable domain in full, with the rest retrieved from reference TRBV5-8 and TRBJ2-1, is EAGVTQSPTHLIKTRGQQATLRCSPISGHTSVYWYQQALGLGLQFLLWYDEGEERNRGNFPPRFSGRQFPNYSSELNVNALELEDSALYLCASSLKTSGYNEQFFGPGTRLTVL.

The CDR3 DNA sequence: TGTGCCAGCAGTTGGAAGGGGGTCGAGCAGTACGTC. Translated: CASSWKGVEQYV. The genes are TRBV7-9 and TRBJ2-7; a weak D match, TRBD1 (6 bases). The germline V gene has CDR1 SEHNR and CDR2 FQNEAQ (reference sequence). The length of the CDR3 is 12 residues. V was pared by 6 bases and J by 6 bases, with 12 bases between.

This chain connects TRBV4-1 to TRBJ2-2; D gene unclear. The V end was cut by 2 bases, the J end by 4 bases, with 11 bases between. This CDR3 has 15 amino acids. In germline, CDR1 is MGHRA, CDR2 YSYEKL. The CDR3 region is CASSQNILRTGELFF. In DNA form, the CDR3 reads TGCGCCAGCAGCCAAAACATCCTGCGCACCGGGGAGCTGTTTTTT.

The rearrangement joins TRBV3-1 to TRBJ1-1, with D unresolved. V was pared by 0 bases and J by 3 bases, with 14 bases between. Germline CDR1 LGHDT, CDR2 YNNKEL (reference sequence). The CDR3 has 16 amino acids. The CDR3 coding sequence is TGTGCCAGCAGCCAAGATCTCCAGGCGGTAGACACTGAAGCTTTCTTT. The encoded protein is CASSQDLQAVDTEAFF.

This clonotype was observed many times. CDR3 residues: CASSLYRGRTQETQYF. The CDR3 coding sequence is TGTGCCAGCAGTTTATATCGGGGGCGAACCCAAGAGACCCAGTACTTC. V and J are TRBV27 and TRBJ2-5; D tentatively reads TRBD1 or TRBD2 (6 bases each). The CDR3 is 16 residues long. V lost 1 base to trimming and J lost 1 base, with 13 bases between them. Germline-derived CDR1 and CDR2 are MNHEY and SMNVEV (reference sequence).

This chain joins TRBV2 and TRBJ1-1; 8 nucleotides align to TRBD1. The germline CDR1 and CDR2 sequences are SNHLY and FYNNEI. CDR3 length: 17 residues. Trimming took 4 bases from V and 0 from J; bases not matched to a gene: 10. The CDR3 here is CASSGNYRDRMNTEAFF. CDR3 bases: TGTGCCAGCAGTGGTAACTACCGGGACAGGATGAACACTGAAGCTTTCTTT.